Following are 20 T cell receptor beta chains from one sample sequenced in a study of CD8 T cells in Susac syndrome. Random hexamers were used to reverse transcribe the RNA input (about 0.5 to 1 ug). TCRdb used MiXCR to reprocess the immunoSEQ multiplex PCR reads, holding one entry per CDR3 protein. Of some 200,000 distinct CDR3 sequences in the sample, approximately 90% are singletons; the top ten hold around 0.15%. The sequenced sample consisted of CD8+ T cells from PBMCs. These receptors came from a human donor with multiple sclerosis.

This chain uses TRBV3-1 with TRBJ1-5, with unresolved D. Trimming took off 4 bases at V and 7 bases at J, with 14 bases between the two ends. Germline V CDR1 and CDR2: LGHDT, YNNKEL (reference sequence). The CDR3 runs 14 residues. The CDR3: CASSRFLGGQPQHF. The CDR3 DNA reads TGTGCCAGCAGCCGATTCCTGGGCGGACAGCCCCAGCATTTT.

This clonotype was detected once. The chain has TRBV7-3 and TRBJ1-1, with D maybe TRBD1 (6 bases). Germline V CDR1 and CDR2: SGHTA, FQGTGA. V gave up 4 bases and J gave up 3 bases, with 9 bases separating them. The CDR3 contains 13 residues. CDR3 sequence (DNA): TGTGCCAGCAGCTCCGGACAGTACACTGAAGCTTTCTTT. It is translated as CASSSGQYTEAFF.

The chain employs TRBV27 and TRBJ1-2, with TRBD1 matching 7 bases. CDR1 is MNHEY and CDR2 is SMNVEV in the germline V gene (reference sequence). The CDR3 spans 15 residues. Losses at the gene ends were 6 bases for V and 3 bases for J; bases not matched to a gene: 10. The CDR3 DNA reads as TGTGCCAGCAGCGAGGGAGGGGGCGCAGACTATGGCTACACCTTC. Encoded protein: CASSEGGGADYGYTF.

This chain joins TRBV4-1 and TRBJ1-1; D is undetermined. The CDR3 runs 14 residues. The germline V and J ends were trimmed by 0 bases and 4 bases, with 9 bases remaining between them. The germline CDR1 and CDR2 sequences are MGHRA and YSYEKL. CDR3 in amino acids: CASSQDRVTTEAFF. The CDR3 nucleotides read TGCGCCAGCAGCCAAGATCGGGTTACCACTGAAGCTTTCTTT.

The rearrangement uses TRBV7-9 and TRBJ2-2, with a tentative D call TRBD2 (5 bases). The CDR3 consists of 15 residues. Trimming removed 2 bases from V and 7 bases from J, with 14 bases in between. Germline CDR1 and CDR2: SEHNR and FQNEAQ (reference sequence). This CDR3 reads CASSLPWTGSGELFF. CDR3 bases: TGTGCCAGCAGCTTACCATGGACTGGAAGCGGGGAGCTGTTTTTT.

The V call is TRBV10-3, the J call TRBJ2-1; TRBD2 matches at 8 bases. The CDR3 extends over 21 amino acids. From germline, CDR1 is ENHRY and CDR2 SYGVKD. J lost 3 bases, V lost 0 bases, and 19 bases had no gene match. CDR3 DNA sequence: TGTGCCATCAGTGAGTCGAAGTCGCGGGGCGGGAGGCCCCCCCTCTACAATGAGCAGTTCTTC. This sequence encodes CAISESKSRGGRPPLYNEQFF.

The rearrangement links TRBV20-1 to TRBJ2-7; D gene unclear. Trimming removed 3 bases from V and 0 bases from J, with 15 bases in between. The CDR3 runs to 15 residues. Germline loops: CDR1 DFQATT, CDR2 SNEGSKA (reference sequence). As DNA, the CDR3 is TGCAGTGCTAGGAGGCCTGATTCTAACTCCTACGAGCAGTACTTC. This codes for CSARRPDSNSYEQYF.

V is TRBV7-9 and J is TRBJ2-7; D is possibly TRBD2 (6 bases). The V end was cut by 1 base, the J end by 2 bases, with 9 bases between. The CDR3 loop spans 14 amino acids. The germline V gene has CDR1 SEHNR and CDR2 FQNEAQ (reference sequence). The CDR3 here is CASSLEEGTYEQYF. Written as DNA, the CDR3 is TGTGCCAGCAGCTTAGAGGAGGGGACCTACGAGCAGTACTTC.

V gene TRBV19 combines with J gene TRBJ1-5; a possible D gene is TRBD1 (5 bases). The CDR3 runs to 14 residues. With 6 bases removed from V and 11 bases from J, the gap between germline ends came to 20 bases. The germline gives CDR1 LNHDA, CDR2 SQIVND (reference sequence). The DNA for the CDR3 is TGTGCCAGTAGAGCGGGGGGAACCGTTGAGACCCAGCATTTT. Translated, it gives CASRAGGTVETQHF.

The chain joins TRBV7-6 to TRBJ2-1, with 9 bases lining up with TRBD2. This CDR3 has 17 amino acids. V lost 3 bases, J lost 0 bases, and 6 bases stayed unmatched. Germline CDR1 reads SGHVS; CDR2 reads FNYEAQ. The CDR3 spells CASSFTFSGSSYNEQFF. CDR3 nucleotide sequence: TGTGCCAGCAGCTTCACCTTTAGCGGGAGCTCCTACAATGAGCAGTTCTTC.

The chain joins TRBV7-3 to TRBJ2-1; D remains ambiguous. The CDR3 is 16 amino acids. The germline gives CDR1 SGHTA, CDR2 FQGTGA. Between the trimmed V and J ends, which lost 5 bases and 2 bases, there was a span of 16 bases. Written as DNA, the CDR3 is TGTGCCAGCAGCCCAGACGGCTACGGCCCCTACAATGAGCAGTTCTTC. Amino acids: CASSPDGYGPYNEQFF.

This chain uses TRBV14 with TRBJ1-1; no clear D. Per the germline V gene, CDR1 is SGHDN and CDR2 is FVKESK. The V end was cut by 1 base, the J end by 4 bases, with 10 bases between. This CDR3 comprises 14 residues. CDR3 nucleotide sequence: TGTGCCAGCAGCCAAGTTGGTTGGGCCACTGAAGCTTTCTTT. This encodes CASSQVGWATEAFF.

V usage is TRBV11-2 and J usage is TRBJ2-3; the D is unclear. Germline V gives CDR1 SGHAT, CDR2 FQNNGV. The CDR3 totals 16 residues. V dropped 3 bases and J dropped 0 bases, with 13 bases sitting between them. The CDR3 loop reads CASSFFQSRSTDTQYF. The CDR3 region has the DNA TGTGCCAGCAGCTTTTTCCAGTCGCGTAGCACAGATACGCAGTATTTT.

About this clonotype: One junction end disagrees with the germline gene, perhaps due to a read error. The J gene is TRBJ2-2, the V gene TRBV29-1; tentative D call: TRBD1 (6 bases). Germline V CDR1 and CDR2: SQVTM, ANQGSEA. The CDR3 sequence is 15 residues long. In DNA form, the CDR3 reads TGCAACGTTGAAGATTGGGGACACGACTCCGGGGAGCTGTTTTTT. Its protein product is CNVEDWGHDSGELFF.

V is TRBV29-1 and J is TRBJ2-7; D not certain. V was pared by 3 bases and J by 2 bases, with 8 bases between. This CDR3 is built from 12 residues. The germline V gene has CDR1 SQVTM and CDR2 ANQGSEA. CDR3 sequence (DNA): TGCAGCGTTGAGGGCCATACCTACGAGCAGTACTTC. This gives the protein CSVEGHTYEQYF.

This clonotype was observed a handful of times. This rearrangement joins TRBV29-1 to TRBJ2-7; D uncertain. Germline-derived CDR1 and CDR2 are SQVTM and ANQGSEA. There are 13 residues in the CDR3. Trimming removed 6 bases at V and 2 bases at J, with 14 bases between. The CDR3 region has the DNA TGCAGCGTGGCGCACACCAACCCCTACGAGCAGTACTTC. It is translated as CSVAHTNPYEQYF.

The rearrangement links TRBV5-6 to TRBJ1-2, with D hard to call. This CDR3 is 12 amino acids long. V was shortened by 4 bases and J by 5 bases, with 9 bases between the two germline ends. Germline V gives CDR1 SGHDT, CDR2 YYEEEE. In DNA, the CDR3 is TGTGCCAGCAGCGTCTACAGTTATGGCTACACCTTC. Protein: CASSVYSYGYTF. Full variable domain (remainder filled in from reference TRBV5-6 and TRBJ1-2): DAGVTQSPTHLIKTRGQQVTLRCSPKSGHDTVSWYQQALGQGPQFIFQYYEEEERQRGNFPDRFSGHQFPNYSSELNVNALLLGDSALYLCASSVYSYGYTFGSGTRLTVV.

The chain carries TRBV11-2 and TRBJ1-1; no clear D gene. Germline loops: CDR1 SGHAT, CDR2 FQNNGV. This CDR3 has 12 amino acids. Trimming stripped 4 bases from V and 4 bases from J, with 7 bases between. In nucleotides, the CDR3 is TGTGCCAGCAGCTCAAGTGGCACTGAAGCTTTCTTT. Encoded protein: CASSSSGTEAFF.

The chain carries TRBV15 and TRBJ2-3; 11 bases fit TRBD1. The V gene end was trimmed by 0 bases and the J gene end by 7 bases; junction bases not matched to a gene: 6. The CDR3 extends over 16 amino acids. Germline V gene lookup returns CDR1 LNHNV and CDR2 YYDKDF (reference sequence). The chain's CDR3 is CATSREGGTGGNTQYF. In DNA, the CDR3 is TGTGCCACCAGCAGAGAGGGGGGGACAGGGGGGAATACGCAGTATTTT. Full variable domain (outside the CDR3, taken from reference TRBV15 and TRBJ2-3): DAMVIQNPRYQVTQFGKPVTLSCSQTLNHNVMYWYQQKSSQAPKLLFHYYDKDFNNEADTPDNFQSRRPNTSFCFLDIRSPGLGDTAMYLCATSREGGTGGNTQYFGPGTRLTVL.

The rearrangement links TRBV5-6 to TRBJ2-5; D possibly corresponds to TRBD1 (5 bases). CDR1 SGHDT and CDR2 YYEEEE come from the germline V gene. V shed 1 base and J shed 0 bases, with 13 bases lying between them. The CDR3 consists of 16 residues. CDR3 protein: CASSLQTGRDQETQYF. The CDR3 DNA reads as TGTGCCAGCAGCTTGCAAACAGGCCGCGACCAAGAGACCCAGTACTTC.